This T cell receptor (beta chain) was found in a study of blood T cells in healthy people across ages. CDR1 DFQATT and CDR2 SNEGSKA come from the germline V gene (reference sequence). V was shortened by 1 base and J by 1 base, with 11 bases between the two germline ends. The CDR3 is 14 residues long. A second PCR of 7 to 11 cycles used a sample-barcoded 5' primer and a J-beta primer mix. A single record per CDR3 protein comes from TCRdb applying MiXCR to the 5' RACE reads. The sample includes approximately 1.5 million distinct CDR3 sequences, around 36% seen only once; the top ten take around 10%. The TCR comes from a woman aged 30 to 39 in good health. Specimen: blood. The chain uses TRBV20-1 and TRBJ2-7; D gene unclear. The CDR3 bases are TGCAGTGCTAGAGTCCCGGACGGATCCTACGAGCAGTACTTC. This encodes CSARVPDGSYEQYF.